Detailed here is one T cell receptor (beta chain). No cognate antigen has been identified for it. No base-level quality is on record; no much larger clone is a single base apart. Patients with a history of autoimmune disease or receiving systemic immunosuppression were excluded from the trial. Peripheral blood for TCR sequencing was collected from all dose cohorts at baseline, on cycle 4 day 1, and on cycle 7 day 1. The samples were taken from a phase I, first-in-human, multicenter, open-label dose-escalation trial of ivuxolimab. Adults with locally advanced or metastatic melanoma, renal cell, hepatocellular, or head and neck squamous cell carcinoma were enrolled in the trial. Before TCR sequencing, CD4+ T cells and CD8+ T cells were sorted from peripheral blood as separate populations. The CDR3, from cysteine to phenylalanine, totals 19 residues. Here the CDR3 DNA is all that survives: 57 bases in frame from base 1. The germline V gene yields LGHNA for CDR1 and YNFKEQ for CDR2. V ends up 0 bases short and J 0 bases short, with an unmatched junction base count of 9.

This sample is part of a study of OX40 agonist ivuxolimab in advanced cancers. Turning to the overall study: Ivuxolimab was a fully human IgG2 agonistic monoclonal antibody targeting the costimulatory receptor OX40 (CD134). Intravenous ivuxolimab was administered to patients every 2 weeks at six dose levels: 0.01, 0.1, 0.3, 1.5, 3 and 10 mg/kg. Of the approximately 50 dose-escalation patients, hepatocellular carcinoma was present in about 20, melanoma in roughly 15, renal cell carcinoma in 9 and head and neck cancer in 9. A male proportion of 75% to 85% and a mean age of approximately 58 years, ranging from 23 to 79, were recorded for the dose-escalation cohort. Prior anti-PD-1, anti-PD-L1 or anti-CTLA-4 therapy was permitted, and checkpoint inhibitors had been received by about 44% of dose-escalation patients. Partial responses occurred in three dose-escalation patients, of whom one had hepatocellular carcinoma and two had cutaneous melanoma. Peripheral TCRbeta sequencing was intended to test whether TCR sequence diversity was altered and clonal T-cell expansion was caused by ivuxolimab. The paper covers the monotherapy dose-escalation part of the phase I ivuxolimab trial, which included N of about 50 patients.

To sequence the TCRbeta CDR3 region, genomic DNA was isolated from the sorted cells. The immunoSEQ Assay was used for sequencing of TCRbeta CDR3 regions. TCRdb carries this immuneACCESS record with in-frame sequences only. Its versions omit some clonotypes, under half of them owing to an unresolved V gene in the studies checked, with the rest unexplained. A total of approximately 12,000 clones appear in this sample, around 90% of them only once. The top ten clonotypes cover around 75% of the sample. Study-wide findings and limitations: At doses of 0.1 to 3.0 mg/kg, clonal expansion of both CD4+ and CD8+ blood T cells was observed from baseline to week 6. In the 0.1-3.0 mg/kg groups, partial responders were among the patients with the lowest normalized peripheral clonal expansion, particularly in CD8+ T cells. After ivuxolimab, expanded clones were on average more numerous among CD8+ T cells than among CD4+ T cells. Which antigens the clonally expanded peripheral T cells were specific for was not determined. Low levels of normalized T-cell clonal expansion were also seen in some patients who did not respond.

The source of this sequence is an adult with an advanced solid tumor such as melanoma, head and neck, liver or kidney cancer. Rearrangement joined TRBV4-2 to TRBJ2-1; a stretch of 9 junction bases matches TRBD1. Here the sequenced sample was CD4+ or CD8+ T cells sorted from blood, taken in a trial of the OX40 agonist ivuxolimab. For the CDR3, the sequence is CASSQDGDRVISSYNEQFF. The DNA is TGTGCCAGCAGCCAAGATGGGGACAGGGTTATTAGCTCCTACAATGAGCAGTTCTTC.